The entry below describes one T cell receptor (beta chain). Per the original data handling: Amplification of reference gene primers provided the estimated nucleated cell counts. The repertoire was sequenced with immunoSEQ multiplex PCR; TCRdb's copy has only in-frame clones and lacks some. The DNA gave D and trimming, while V, J and clone size come from that table. The table records 150,000 to 200,000 clones, more than 75% of them present only once. This sample stems from a study of blood T cell repertoires in COVID-19. Turning to the study itself: Material from acute and convalescent COVID-19 was sourced from the United States, Italy and Spain. The analysed material was cDNA or gDNA that came from T cells, B-cell-depleted T cells, or PBMCs.

The specimen sequenced was peripheral blood. The clonotype comes from a man aged 55-75 years with active or convalescent COVID-19.

In DNA, the CDR3 is TGTGCCAGTAACAGGGTTTGGGCAGATACGCAGTATTTT. Its protein product is CASNRVWADTQYF. The chain links TRBV19 to TRBJ2-3; tentatively, D is TRBD1 (6 bases). Trimming cost V 7 bases and J 4 bases, with 12 bases left between them. This CDR3 is built from 13 residues. Germline values: CDR1 LNHDA, CDR2 SQIVND (reference sequence).